This T cell receptor beta chain comes out of a study of tissue T cells after allogeneic stem cell transplantation. Study-level results: In patients and mice, blood and spleen missed much of tissue repertoire. Some tissue clones might be persisting host cells; their alloreactivity or antigen specificity was not determined. Across patients, clones rarely overlapped, yet motif clusters were shared tissue-specifically.

The CDR3 runs to 16 residues. Germline lookup yields CDR1 GTSNPN and CDR2 SVGIG (reference sequence). With 0 bases removed from V and 0 bases from J, the gap between germline ends came to 9 bases. Clones were read by immunoSEQ multiplex PCR, and TCRdb kept only the in-frame ones, dropping some. This table has about 6,800 clones, about 56% appearing once. On this clone itself: As yet, its antigen is unknown.

This receptor was identified in a female donor of 60 years or more with lung cancer. The material sequenced was duodenum tissue, taken at autopsy. J is TRBJ2-6 and V is TRBV30; no clear D gene. The DNA for the CDR3 is TGTGCCTGGAGTGTATTGGGTCTCTCTGGGGCCAACGTCCTGACTTTC. Translation gives CAWSVLGLSGANVLTF.